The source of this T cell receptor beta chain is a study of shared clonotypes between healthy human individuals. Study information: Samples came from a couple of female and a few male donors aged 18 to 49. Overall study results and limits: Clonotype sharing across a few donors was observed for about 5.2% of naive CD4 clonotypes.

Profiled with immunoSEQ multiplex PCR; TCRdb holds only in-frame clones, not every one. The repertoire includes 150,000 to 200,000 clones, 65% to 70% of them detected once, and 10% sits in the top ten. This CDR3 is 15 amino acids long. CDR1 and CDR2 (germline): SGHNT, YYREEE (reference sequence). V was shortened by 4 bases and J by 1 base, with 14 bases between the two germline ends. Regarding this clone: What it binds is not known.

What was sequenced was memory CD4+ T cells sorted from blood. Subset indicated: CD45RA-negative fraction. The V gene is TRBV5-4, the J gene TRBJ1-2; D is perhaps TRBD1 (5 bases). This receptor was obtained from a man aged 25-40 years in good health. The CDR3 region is CASSPPGTSNYGYTF. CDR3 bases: TGTGCCAGCAGCCCCCCGGGGACGAGTAACTATGGCTACACCTTC.